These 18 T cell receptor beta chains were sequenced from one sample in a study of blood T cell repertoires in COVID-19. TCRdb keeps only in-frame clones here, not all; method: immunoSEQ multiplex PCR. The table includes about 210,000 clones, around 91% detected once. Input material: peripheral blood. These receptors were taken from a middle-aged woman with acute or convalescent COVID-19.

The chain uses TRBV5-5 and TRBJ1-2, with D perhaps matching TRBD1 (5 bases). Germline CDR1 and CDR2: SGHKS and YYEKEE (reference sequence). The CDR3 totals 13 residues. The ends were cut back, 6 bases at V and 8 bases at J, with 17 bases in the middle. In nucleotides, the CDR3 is TGTGCCAGCACCGACCAGGGAATAAAGGGCTACACCTTC. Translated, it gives CASTDQGIKGYTF.

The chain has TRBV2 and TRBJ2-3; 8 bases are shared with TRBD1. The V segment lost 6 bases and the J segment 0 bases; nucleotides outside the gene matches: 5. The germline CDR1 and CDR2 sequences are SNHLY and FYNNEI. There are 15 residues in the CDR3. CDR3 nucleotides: TGTGCCAGCAGACAACAGGGGGGTAGCACAGATACGCAGTATTTT. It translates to CASRQQGGSTDTQYF.

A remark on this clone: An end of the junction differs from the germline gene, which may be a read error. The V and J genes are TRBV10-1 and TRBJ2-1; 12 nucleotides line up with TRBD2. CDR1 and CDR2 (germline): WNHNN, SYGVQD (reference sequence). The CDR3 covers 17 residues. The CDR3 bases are TGCGCCAGCAGTGAGTTCGGGTCGGCTAGCGGGGGGGCCGGTCTTGTCTTC. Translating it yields CASSEFGSASGGAGLVF.

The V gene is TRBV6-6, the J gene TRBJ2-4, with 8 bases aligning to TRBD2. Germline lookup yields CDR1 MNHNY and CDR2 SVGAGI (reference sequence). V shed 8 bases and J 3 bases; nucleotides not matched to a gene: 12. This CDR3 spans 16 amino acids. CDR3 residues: CASAPGRGTVKNIQYF. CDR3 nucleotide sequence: TGTGCCAGCGCCCCCGGGAGGGGCACGGTCAAAAACATTCAGTACTTC.

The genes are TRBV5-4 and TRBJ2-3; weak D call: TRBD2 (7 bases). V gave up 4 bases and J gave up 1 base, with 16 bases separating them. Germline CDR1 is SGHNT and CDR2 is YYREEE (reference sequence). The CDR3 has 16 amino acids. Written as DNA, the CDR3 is TGTGCCAGCAGCCCACAAGGGGGAGGGGGCACAGATACGCAGTATTTT. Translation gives CASSPQGGGGTDTQYF.

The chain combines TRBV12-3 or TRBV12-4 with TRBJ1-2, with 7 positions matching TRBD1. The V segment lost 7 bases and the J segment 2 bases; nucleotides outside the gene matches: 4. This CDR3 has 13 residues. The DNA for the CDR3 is TGTGCCAGCACCTCGGGACAGAACTATGGCTACACCTTC. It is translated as CASTSGQNYGYTF.

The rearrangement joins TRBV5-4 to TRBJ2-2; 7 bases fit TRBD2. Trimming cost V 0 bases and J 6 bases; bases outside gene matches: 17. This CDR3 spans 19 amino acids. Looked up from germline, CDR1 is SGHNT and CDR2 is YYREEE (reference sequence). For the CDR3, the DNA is TGTGCCAGCAGCTTGGTATTATGGGACTACGCCCCCTACGCCGGGGAGCTGTTTTTT. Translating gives CASSLVLWDYAPYAGELFF.

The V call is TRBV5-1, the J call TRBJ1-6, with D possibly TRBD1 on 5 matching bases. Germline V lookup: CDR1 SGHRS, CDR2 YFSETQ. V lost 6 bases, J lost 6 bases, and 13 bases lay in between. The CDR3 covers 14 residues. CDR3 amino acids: CASTYGGGNSPLHF. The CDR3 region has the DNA TGCGCCAGCACCTACGGGGGTGGTAATTCACCCCTCCACTTT.

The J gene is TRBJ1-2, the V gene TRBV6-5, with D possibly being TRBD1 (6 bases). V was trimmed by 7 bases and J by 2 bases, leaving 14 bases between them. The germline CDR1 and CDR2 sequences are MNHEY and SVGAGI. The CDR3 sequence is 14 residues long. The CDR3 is CASTSTGSNYGYTF. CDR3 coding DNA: TGTGCCAGCACCTCGACAGGATCAAACTATGGCTACACCTTC.

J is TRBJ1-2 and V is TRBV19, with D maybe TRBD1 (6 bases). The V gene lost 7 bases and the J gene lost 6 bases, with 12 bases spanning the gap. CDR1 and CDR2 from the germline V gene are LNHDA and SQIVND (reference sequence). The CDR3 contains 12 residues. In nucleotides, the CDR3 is TGTGCCAGTACGGGCAGGGGTGATGGCTACACCTTC. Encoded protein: CASTGRGDGYTF.

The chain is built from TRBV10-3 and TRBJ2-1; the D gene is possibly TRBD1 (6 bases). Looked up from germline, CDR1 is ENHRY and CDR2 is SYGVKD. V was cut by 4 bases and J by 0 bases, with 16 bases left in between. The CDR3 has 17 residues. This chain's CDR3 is CAISGTGLTSSYNEQFF. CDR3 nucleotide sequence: TGTGCCATCAGTGGTACAGGGCTCACGAGCTCCTACAATGAGCAGTTCTTC.

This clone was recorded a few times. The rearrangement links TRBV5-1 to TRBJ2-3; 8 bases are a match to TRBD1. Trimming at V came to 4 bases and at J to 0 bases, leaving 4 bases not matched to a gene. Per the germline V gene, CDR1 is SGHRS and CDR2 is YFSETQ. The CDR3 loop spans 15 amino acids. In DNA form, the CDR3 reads TGCGCCAGCAGCCCAGGGGGCTCTAGCACAGATACGCAGTATTTT. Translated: CASSPGGSSTDTQYF.

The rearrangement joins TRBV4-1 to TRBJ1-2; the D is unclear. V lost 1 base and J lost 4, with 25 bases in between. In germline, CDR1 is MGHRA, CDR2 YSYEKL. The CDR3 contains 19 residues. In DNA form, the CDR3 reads TGCGCCAGCAGCCAAGCCCCCCTAGTTAAAAGGGAGGTACTCTATGGCTACACCTTC. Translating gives CASSQAPLVKREVLYGYTF.

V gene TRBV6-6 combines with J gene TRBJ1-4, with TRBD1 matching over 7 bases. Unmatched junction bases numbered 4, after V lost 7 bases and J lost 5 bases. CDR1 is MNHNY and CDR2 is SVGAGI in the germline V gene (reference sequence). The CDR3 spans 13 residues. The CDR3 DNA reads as TGTGCCAGCAACCAACAGGGGAATGAAAAACTGTTTTTT. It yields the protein CASNQQGNEKLFF.

The CDR3 coding sequence is TGTGCTAGTGCCCTCATCACAGGGCCCGGAAACACCATATATTTT. Residues: CASALITGPGNTIYF. The V gene is TRBV12-5, the J gene TRBJ1-3, with D perhaps TRBD1 (6 bases). V shed 7 bases and J shed 4 bases, with 17 bases lying between them. The CDR3 length is 15 residues. The germline gives CDR1 LGHNT, CDR2 FRNRAP. Supplemented by reference TRBV12-5 and TRBJ1-3, the full variable domain reads DARVTQTPRHKVTEMGQEVTMRCQPILGHNTVFWYRQTMMQGLELLAYFRNRAPLDDSGMPKDRFSAEMPDATLATLKIQPSEPRDSAVYFCASALITGPGNTIYFGEGSWLTVV.

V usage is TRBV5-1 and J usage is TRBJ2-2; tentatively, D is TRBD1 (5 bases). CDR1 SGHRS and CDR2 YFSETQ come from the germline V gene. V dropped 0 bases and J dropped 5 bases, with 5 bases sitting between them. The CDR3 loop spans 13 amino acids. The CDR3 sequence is CASSLEGTGELFF. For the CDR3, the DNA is TGCGCCAGCAGCTTGGAGGGGACCGGGGAGCTGTTTTTT.

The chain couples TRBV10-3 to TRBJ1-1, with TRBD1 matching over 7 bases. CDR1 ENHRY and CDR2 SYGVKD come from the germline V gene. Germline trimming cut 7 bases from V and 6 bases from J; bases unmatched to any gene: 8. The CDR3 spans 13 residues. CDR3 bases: TGTGCCATCACCAGACAAACAGGGGCTGAAGCTTTCTTT. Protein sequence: CAITRQTGAEAFF.

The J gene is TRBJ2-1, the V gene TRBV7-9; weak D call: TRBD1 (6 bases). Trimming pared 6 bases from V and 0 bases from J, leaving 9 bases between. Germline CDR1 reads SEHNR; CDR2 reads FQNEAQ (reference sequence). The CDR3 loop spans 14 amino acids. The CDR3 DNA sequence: TGTGCCAGCAGAGGACAGAGCTCCTACAATGAGCAGTTCTTC. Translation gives CASRGQSSYNEQFF. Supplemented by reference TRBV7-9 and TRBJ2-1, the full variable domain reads DTGVSQNPRHKITKRGQNVTFRCDPISEHNRLYWYRQTLGQGPEFLTYFQNEAQLEKSRLLSDRFSAERPKGSFSTLEIQRTEQGDSAMYLCASRGQSSYNEQFFGPGTRLTVL.